Below, one T cell receptor beta chain is given with its context. The target antigen is unknown. V shed 7 bases, J shed 5 bases, and the junction held 5 bases outside the gene matches. The germline V gene has CDR1 ENHRY and CDR2 SYGVKD. There are 13 residues in the CDR3. The data were taken from a study of cytomegalovirus exposure and HLA in healthy donors. Findings and limits, study-wide: TCR beta chain V- and J-gene trimming was linked, in a later analysis, to a missense variant in DCLRE1C. Donors were assumed by presence/absence analyses to have roughly uniform sequencing depth.

PCR primers comprised 60 Vbeta and 13 Jbeta primers. This table comes from immunoSEQ multiplex PCR, and its TCRdb copy is limited to in-frame clones, with some not included. The sample shows about 160,000 clones, 84% of them seen only once. The sequenced sample was PBMCs. The TCR was taken from a young man in good health and CMV-seronegative. The genes are TRBV10-3 and TRBJ1-1; 9 bases are shared with TRBD1. The CDR3 DNA reads TGTGCCATCACAAGAGACAGGGGGACTGAAGCTTTCTTT. It encodes CAITRDRGTEAFF.